This T cell receptor (beta chain) was sequenced during a study of cytomegalovirus exposure and HLA in healthy donors. Study conclusions and caveats: CMV serostatus alone was available as immune exposure information. Previous analysis showed most TCR beta V segments were productive about 90% or about 30% of the time. Certain sequence variants were highly shared and formed a cluster, and this cluster was likely a sequencing artifact.

Trimming took off 1 base at V and 0 bases at J, with 19 bases between the two ends. The CDR3 has 19 residues. CDR1 is MGHRA, CDR2 YSYEKL, per germline. PCR amplification relied on 60 Vbeta primers (plus 13 Jbeta primers). TCRdb's copy holds only in-frame clones and misses some; the assay was immunoSEQ multiplex PCR. This sample has 130,000 to 150,000 clones, with around 82% found just once. Worth noting for this clone: The antigen is unknown.

The sequenced material came from PBMCs. This TCR was recovered from a female donor in good health and CMV-seronegative. V and J are TRBV4-1 and TRBJ2-4; perhaps TRBD1 as D (6 bases). CDR3 nucleotide sequence: TGCGCCAGCAGCCAAGCGTCAGGGGCCGGCACCCTAGCCAAAAACATTCAGTACTTC. Translated: CASSQASGAGTLAKNIQYF.